This entry concerns a single T cell receptor beta chain. The target antigen is unknown. This entry belongs to a study of T cell responses to AZD1222 COVID-19 vaccine. The CDR3 sequence is 10 residues long. V was shortened by 8 bases and J by 3 bases, with 3 bases between the two germline ends. CDR1 is MNHEY, CDR2 SMNVEV, per germline (reference sequence). Pooling covered second doses at about 4 or about 12 weeks. Study observations and caveats: No day 14 peak samples; only post-peak repertoires were characterized.

The assay was immunoSEQ multiplex PCR, and TCRdb's table has in-frame clones only and misses some. The data contain tens of thousands of clones, approximately 83% of them singletons. The source material was peripheral blood, sampled 28 days after the second AZD1222 dose. This chain joins TRBV27 and TRBJ2-3; D gene unclear. This TCR was recovered from an adult who received the AZD1222 COVID-19 vaccine. CDR3 protein: CASLTDTQYF. CDR3 bases: TGTGCCAGCCTAACAGATACGCAGTATTTT.